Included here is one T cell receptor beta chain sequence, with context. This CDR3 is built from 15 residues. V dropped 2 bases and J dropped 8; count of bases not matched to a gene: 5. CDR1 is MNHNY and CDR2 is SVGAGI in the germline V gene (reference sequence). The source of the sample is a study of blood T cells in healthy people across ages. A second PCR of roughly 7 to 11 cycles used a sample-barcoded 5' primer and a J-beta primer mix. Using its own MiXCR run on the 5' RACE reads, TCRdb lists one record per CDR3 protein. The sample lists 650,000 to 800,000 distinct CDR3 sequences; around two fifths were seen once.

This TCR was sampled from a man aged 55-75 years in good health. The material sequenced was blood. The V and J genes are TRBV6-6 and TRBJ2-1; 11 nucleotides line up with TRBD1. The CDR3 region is CASSYRGTGGDEQFF. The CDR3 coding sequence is TGTGCCAGCAGTTACCGGGGGACAGGGGGAGATGAGCAGTTCTTC.